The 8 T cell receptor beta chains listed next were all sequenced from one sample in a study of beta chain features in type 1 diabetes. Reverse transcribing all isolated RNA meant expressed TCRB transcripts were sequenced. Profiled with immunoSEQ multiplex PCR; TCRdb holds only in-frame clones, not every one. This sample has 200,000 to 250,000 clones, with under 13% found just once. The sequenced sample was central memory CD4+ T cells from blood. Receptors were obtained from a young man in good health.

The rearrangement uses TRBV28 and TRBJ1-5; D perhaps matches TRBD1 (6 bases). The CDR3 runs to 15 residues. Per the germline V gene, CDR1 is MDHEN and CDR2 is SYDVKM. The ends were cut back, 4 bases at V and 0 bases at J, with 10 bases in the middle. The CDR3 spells CASSYQGYSNQPQHF. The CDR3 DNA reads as TGTGCCAGCAGTTATCAGGGGTATAGCAATCAGCCCCAGCATTTT.

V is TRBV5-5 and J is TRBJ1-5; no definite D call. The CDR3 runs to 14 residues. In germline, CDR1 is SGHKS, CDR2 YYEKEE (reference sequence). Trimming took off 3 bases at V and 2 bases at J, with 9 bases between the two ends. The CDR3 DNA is TGTGCCAGCAGCTCCCATGACGGCAATCAGCCCCAGCATTTT. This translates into CASSSHDGNQPQHF.

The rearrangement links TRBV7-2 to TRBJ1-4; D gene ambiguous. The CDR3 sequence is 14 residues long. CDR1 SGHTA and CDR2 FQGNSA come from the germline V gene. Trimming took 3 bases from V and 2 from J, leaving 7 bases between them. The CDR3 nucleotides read TGTGCCAGCAGCTTTGGGGTTACTAATGAAAAACTGTTTTTT. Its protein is CASSFGVTNEKLFF.

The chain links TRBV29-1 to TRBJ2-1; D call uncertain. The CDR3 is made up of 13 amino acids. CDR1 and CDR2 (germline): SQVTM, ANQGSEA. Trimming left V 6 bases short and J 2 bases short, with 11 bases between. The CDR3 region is CSVQTRTYNEQFF. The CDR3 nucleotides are TGCAGCGTGCAGACACGGACCTACAATGAGCAGTTCTTC.

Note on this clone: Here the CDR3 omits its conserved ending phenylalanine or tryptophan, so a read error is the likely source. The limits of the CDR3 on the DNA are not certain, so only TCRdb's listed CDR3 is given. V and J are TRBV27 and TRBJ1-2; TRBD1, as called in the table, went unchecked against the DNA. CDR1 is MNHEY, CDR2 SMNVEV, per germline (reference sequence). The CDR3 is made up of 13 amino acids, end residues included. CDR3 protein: CASSTGRQAALEL.

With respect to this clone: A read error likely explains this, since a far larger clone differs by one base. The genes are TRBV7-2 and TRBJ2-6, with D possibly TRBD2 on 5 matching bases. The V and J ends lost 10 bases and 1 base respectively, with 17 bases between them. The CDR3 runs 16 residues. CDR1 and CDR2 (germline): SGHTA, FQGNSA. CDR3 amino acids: CAIRLTGGSGANVLTF. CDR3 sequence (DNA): TGTGCCATCAGACTTACCGGAGGTTCTGGGGCCAACGTCCTGACTTTC. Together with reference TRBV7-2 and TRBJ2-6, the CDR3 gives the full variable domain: GAGVSQSPSNKVTEKGKDVELRCDPISGHTALYWYRQSLGQGLEFLIYFQGNSAPDKSGLPSDRFSAERTGGSVSTLTIQRTQQEDSAVYLCAIRLTGGSGANVLTFGAGSRLTVL.

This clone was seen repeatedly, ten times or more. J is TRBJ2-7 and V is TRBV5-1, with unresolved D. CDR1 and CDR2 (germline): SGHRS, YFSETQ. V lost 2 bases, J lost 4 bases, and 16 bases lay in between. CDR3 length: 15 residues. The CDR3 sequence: CASSFDGRPFYEQYF. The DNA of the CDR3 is TGCGCCAGCAGCTTTGACGGACGGCCTTTTTACGAGCAGTACTTC.

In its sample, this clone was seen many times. The CDR3 DNA reads TGTGCCAGCTCAGCTAATTCCGGGGGCCCAGAGGCTGAAGCTTTCTTT. The encoded protein is CASSANSGGPEAEAFF. The J gene is TRBJ1-1, the V gene TRBV18; tentative D call: TRBD1 (6 bases). This CDR3 has 16 residues. V was trimmed by 5 bases and J by 6 bases, leaving 22 bases between them. Germline CDR1 and CDR2: KGHSH and LQKENI.